The 10 T cell receptor beta chains presented below share a single source sample, sequenced in a study of identical twins. TCRdb reanalysed the 5' RACE reads using MiXCR and keeps one entry per CDR3 protein. The sample shows about 100,000 distinct CDR3 sequences, about 6% of them seen only once. Sequenced material: memory T cells sorted from blood. All receptors come from a woman aged 50 to 65 in good health.

This clonotype was observed at least ten times. The gene calls are TRBV24-1 and TRBJ2-5; 7 bases match TRBD2. The CDR3 length is 15 residues. V shed 4 bases and J 5 bases; nucleotides not matched to a gene: 9. Germline V gene sequence: CDR1 KGHDR, CDR2 SFDVKD. The CDR3 loop reads CATSDRKDGRETQYF. CDR3 sequence (DNA): TGTGCCACCAGTGACAGGAAGGACGGGAGGGAGACCCAGTACTTC.

This clonotype was seen at least ten times. The V and J genes are TRBV12-3 or TRBV12-4 and TRBJ1-5; tentative D call: TRBD1 (5 bases). The CDR3 contains 13 residues. The V and J ends lost 3 bases and 6 bases respectively, with 9 bases between them. The CDR3 DNA reads TGTGCCAGCAGTTTCGAGAGGGGTCAGCCCCAGCATTTT. It specifies CASSFERGQPQHF.

This clonotype was picked up many times. The chain recombines TRBV11-2 with TRBJ2-1; tentatively, D is TRBD2 (6 bases). Trimming removed 5 bases from V and 8 bases from J, with 16 bases in between. The CDR3 runs 14 residues. Germline values: CDR1 SGHAT, CDR2 FQNNGV. The CDR3 loop is CASSIRDFLDEQFF. The CDR3, as DNA: TGTGCCAGCAGCATCCGGGACTTCCTCGATGAGCAGTTCTTC.

This clonotype was seen repeatedly, ten times or more. The V gene is TRBV5-1, the J gene TRBJ2-7, with unresolved D. The CDR3 consists of 12 residues. The V end was cut by 4 bases, the J end by 6 bases, with 11 bases between. The germline CDR1 and CDR2 sequences are SGHRS and YFSETQ. The CDR3 region has the DNA TGCGCCAGCAGCCAAGAGTGGGGCGAGCAGTACTTC. The encoded protein is CASSQEWGEQYF. Looking up the rest from reference TRBV5-1 and TRBJ2-7 gives the full variable domain: KAGVTQTPRYLIKTRGQQVTLSCSPISGHRSVSWYQQTPGQGLQFLFEYFSETQRNKGNFPGRFSGRQFSNSRSEMNVSTLELGDSALYLCASSQEWGEQYFGPGTRLTVT.

The chain carries TRBV29-1 and TRBJ2-2, with D tentatively TRBD2 (5 bases). Trimming shortened V by 4 bases and J by 0 bases, and 12 bases separated the two germline ends. This CDR3 contains 15 residues. CDR1 and CDR2 from the germline V gene are SQVTM and ANQGSEA. In nucleotides, the CDR3 is TGCAGCGTTGGAGAGGGCTTCGCGAACACCGGGGAGCTGTTTTTT. It yields the protein CSVGEGFANTGELFF.

This clonotype has at least ten counts. The chain employs TRBV3-1 and TRBJ2-2, with D uncertain. The CDR3 has 15 amino acids. Per the germline V gene, CDR1 is LGHDT and CDR2 is YNNKEL (reference sequence). The ends were cut back, 1 base at V and 6 bases at J, with 12 bases in the middle. The DNA for the CDR3 is TGTGCCAGCAGCCAAGGAGGTCTGAAGGCCGGGGAGCTGTTTTTT. This translates into CASSQGGLKAGELFF.

The J gene is TRBJ2-5, the V gene TRBV19; no clear D gene. In germline, CDR1 is LNHDA, CDR2 SQIVND (reference sequence). Trimming took 6 bases from V and 1 from J, leaving 21 bases between them. The length of the CDR3 is 17 residues. CDR3 in amino acids: CASRKGGGGRFQETQYF. The CDR3 nucleotides are TGTGCCAGTAGAAAAGGTGGCGGCGGCAGATTCCAAGAGACCCAGTACTTC.

This clonotype was counted ten times or more. The V call is TRBV6-6, the J call TRBJ1-5, with D unresolved. Trimming left V 5 bases short and J 0 bases short, with 17 bases between. The CDR3 consists of 17 residues. Germline V gene sequence: CDR1 MNHNY, CDR2 SVGAGI (reference sequence). CDR3 region: CASSPTPMGYSNQPQHF. CDR3 sequence (DNA): TGTGCCAGCAGTCCAACCCCCATGGGCTATAGCAATCAGCCCCAGCATTTT.

The chain has TRBV2 and TRBJ1-5; perhaps TRBD1 as D (6 bases). V dropped 3 bases and J dropped 7 bases, with 16 bases sitting between them. The length of the CDR3 is 15 residues. Per the germline V gene, CDR1 is SNHLY and CDR2 is FYNNEI. The DNA of the CDR3 is TGTGCCAGCAGTGAGGACCTCAGGGGCGGGCAGCCCCAGCATTTT. Its translation: CASSEDLRGGQPQHF.

The genes are TRBV20-1 and TRBJ2-3; 9 positions agree with TRBD1. This CDR3 spans 13 amino acids. CDR1 and CDR2 from the germline V gene are DFQATT and SNEGSKA (reference sequence). V gave up 4 bases and J gave up 4 bases; unmatched junction bases: 3. CDR3 in DNA: TGCAGTGCTACCGGACAGGGGCCAGATACGCAGTATTTT. Translated: CSATGQGPDTQYF.